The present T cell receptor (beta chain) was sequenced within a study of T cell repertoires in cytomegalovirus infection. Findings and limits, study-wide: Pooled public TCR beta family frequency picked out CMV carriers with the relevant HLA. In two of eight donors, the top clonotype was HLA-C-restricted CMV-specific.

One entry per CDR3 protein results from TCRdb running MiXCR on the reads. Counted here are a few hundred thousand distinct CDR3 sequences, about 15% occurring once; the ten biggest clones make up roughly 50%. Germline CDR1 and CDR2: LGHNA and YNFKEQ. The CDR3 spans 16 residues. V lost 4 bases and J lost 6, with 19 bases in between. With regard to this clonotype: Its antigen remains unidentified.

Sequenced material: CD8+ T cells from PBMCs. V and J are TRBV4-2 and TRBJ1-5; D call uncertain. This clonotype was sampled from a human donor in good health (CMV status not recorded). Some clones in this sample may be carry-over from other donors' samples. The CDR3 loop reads CASSPTREGVSQPQHF. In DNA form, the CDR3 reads TGTGCCAGCAGCCCGACGAGGGAAGGAGTGAGTCAGCCCCAGCATTTT.